Listed here is a single T cell receptor beta chain. Its specificity is not known. The table came from immunoSEQ multiplex PCR; TCRdb's copy has only in-frame clones and leaves some out. Seen here are around 77,000 clones, 98% observed once, and the top ten hold approximately 0.56%. The data originate from a study of Tregs in tolerant kidney transplant recipients. Overall study: Mixed chimerism was transient after nonmyeloablative marrow transplants from related graft donors.

The ends were cut back, 5 bases at V and 5 bases at J, with 18 bases in the middle. The germline CDR1 and CDR2 sequences are MNHNS and SASEGT. The CDR3 sequence is 15 residues long. Study-wide points: Expanding Tregs on activated donor B cells appeared to best identify donor-specific TCRbeta clones. Findings come from small patient numbers and require larger validation.

CD4+CD25+CD127- Tregs, CD4+CD25- non-Tregs, CD4 and CD8 cells were sorted. This clonotype originated in a human donor who received a combined kidney and bone marrow transplant. The rearrangement links TRBV6-1 to TRBJ2-5; no clear D gene. The specimen comprised CD4+ T cells from blood, sampled before the transplant. The CDR3 loop reads CASSLTPWSTETQYF. In nucleotides, the CDR3 is TGTGCCAGCAGTTTGACGCCTTGGAGCACGGAGACCCAGTACTTC.